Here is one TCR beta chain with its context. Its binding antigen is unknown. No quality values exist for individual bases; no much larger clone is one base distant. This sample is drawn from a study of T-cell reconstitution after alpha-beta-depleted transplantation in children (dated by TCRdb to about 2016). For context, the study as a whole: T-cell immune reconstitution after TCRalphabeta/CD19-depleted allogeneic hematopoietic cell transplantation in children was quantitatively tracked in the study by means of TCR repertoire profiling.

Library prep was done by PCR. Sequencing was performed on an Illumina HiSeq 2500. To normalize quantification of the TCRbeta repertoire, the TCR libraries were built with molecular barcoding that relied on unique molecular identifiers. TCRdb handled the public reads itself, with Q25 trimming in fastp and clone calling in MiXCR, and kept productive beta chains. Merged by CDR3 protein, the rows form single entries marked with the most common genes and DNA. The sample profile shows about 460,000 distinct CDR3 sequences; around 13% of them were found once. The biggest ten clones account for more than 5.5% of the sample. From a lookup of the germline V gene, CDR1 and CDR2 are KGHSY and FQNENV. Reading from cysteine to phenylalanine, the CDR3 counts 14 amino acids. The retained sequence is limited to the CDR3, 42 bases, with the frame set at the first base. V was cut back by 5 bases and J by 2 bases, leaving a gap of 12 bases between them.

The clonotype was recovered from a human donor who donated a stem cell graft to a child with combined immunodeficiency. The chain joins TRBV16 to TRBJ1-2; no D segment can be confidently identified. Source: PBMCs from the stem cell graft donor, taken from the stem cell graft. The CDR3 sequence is CASSRERRNYGYTF. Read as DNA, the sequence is TGTGCCAGCAGCAGGGAACGAAGGAACTATGGCTACACCTTC.